Included here is one T cell receptor (beta chain) sequence, with context. Antigen unknown. This table comes from immunoSEQ multiplex PCR, and its TCRdb copy is limited to in-frame clones, with some not included. The sample shows 50,000 to 60,000 clones, 85% to 90% of them seen only once. V was trimmed by 3 bases and J by 0 bases, leaving 7 bases between them. The CDR3 consists of 14 residues. Per germline, CDR1 LNHNV and CDR2 YYDKDF (reference sequence). These data originate in a study of OX40 agonist ivuxolimab in advanced cancers. Study-level points and caveats: Expanded clones belonging to CD8+ T cells outnumbered, on average, those of CD4+.

This specimen consisted of CD4+ or CD8+ T cells sorted from blood, obtained in a trial of the OX40 agonist ivuxolimab. The V gene is TRBV15, the J gene TRBJ2-3; D is unresolved. The receptor was derived from an adult with an advanced solid tumor such as melanoma, head and neck, liver or kidney cancer. This chain's CDR3 is CATSSGSSTDTQYF. CDR3 nucleotide sequence: TGTGCCACCAGCAGCGGGTCTAGCACAGATACGCAGTATTTT. The full variable domain, with the rest looked up from reference TRBV15 and TRBJ2-3, is DAMVIQNPRYQVTQFGKPVTLSCSQTLNHNVMYWYQQKSSQAPKLLFHYYDKDFNNEADTPDNFQSRRPNTSFCFLDIRSPGLGDTAMYLCATSSGSSTDTQYFGPGTRLTVL.